The 3 T cell receptor beta chains presented below share a single source sample, sequenced in a study of cytomegalovirus exposure and HLA in healthy donors. The assay was immunoSEQ multiplex PCR, and TCRdb's table has in-frame clones only and misses some. Of over 45,000 clones in the sample, under 95% are singletons; the top ten hold about 1%. Source material: PBMCs. The receptors were sampled from a man aged 18 to 35 in good health and CMV-seronegative.

V and J are TRBV27 and TRBJ2-5, with 7 bases matching TRBD2. Germline trimming cut 4 bases from V and 2 bases from J; bases unmatched to any gene: 10. CDR1 is MNHEY, CDR2 SMNVEV, per germline (reference sequence). There are 16 residues in the CDR3. The CDR3 nucleotides are TGTGCCAGCAGTTCCAAATTACTAGCGAGACAAGAGACCCAGTACTTC. This sequence encodes CASSSKLLARQETQYF.

The chain employs TRBV18 and TRBJ2-7, with 8 nucleotides matching TRBD2. Germline CDR1 reads KGHSH; CDR2 reads LQKENI. V dropped 0 bases and J dropped 2; count of bases not matched to a gene: 0. This CDR3 contains 14 residues. The CDR3 DNA sequence: TGTGCCAGCTCACCACCGGGACTAGCCTACGAGCAGTACTTC. It encodes CASSPPGLAYEQYF.

CDR3 residues: CASSQTGDMGYGYTF. DNA of the CDR3: TGTGCCAGCAGCCAGACAGGGGACATGGGCTATGGCTACACCTTC. The chain is built from TRBV5-8 and TRBJ1-2, with 8 bases that match TRBD1. Per germline, CDR1 SGHTS and CDR2 YDEGEE. The CDR3 has 15 amino acids. Germline trimming cut 4 bases from V and 4 bases from J; bases unmatched to any gene: 9.